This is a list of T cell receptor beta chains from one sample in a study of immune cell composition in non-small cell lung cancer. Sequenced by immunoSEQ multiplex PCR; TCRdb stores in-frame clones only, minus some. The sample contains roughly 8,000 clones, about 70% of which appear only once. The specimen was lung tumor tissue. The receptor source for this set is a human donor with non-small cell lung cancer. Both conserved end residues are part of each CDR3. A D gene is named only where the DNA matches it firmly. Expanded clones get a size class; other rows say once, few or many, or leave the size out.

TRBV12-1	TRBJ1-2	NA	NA	TGTGCCAGCAGCCACAGGGGGCGCGGCTACACCTTC	CASSHRGRGYTF
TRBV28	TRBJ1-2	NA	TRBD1	TGTGCCAGCAGCAATCCATTCCTGGGACAGGGCTCTAACTATGGCTACACCTTC	CASSNPFLGQGSNYGYTF
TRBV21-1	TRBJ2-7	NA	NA	TGTGCCAGCAGCAAAAGTGGTAGCGGGGACCGCTACGAGCAGTACTTC	CASSKSGSGDRYEQYF
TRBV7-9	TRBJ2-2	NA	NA	TGTGCCAGCAGACACATTGCAGGAACCGGGGAGCTGTTTTTT	CASRHIAGTGELFF
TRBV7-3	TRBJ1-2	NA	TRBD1	TGTGCCAGCAGCTTCCAAAGACCAGGGGGCCATAGCTATGGCTACACCTTC	CASSFQRPGGHSYGYTF
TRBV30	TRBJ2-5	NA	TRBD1	TGTGCCTTCAAGACAGGGGGCGCGGAGACCCAGTACTTC	CAFKTGGAETQYF
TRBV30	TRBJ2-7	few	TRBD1	TGTGCCTGGAGTACCGACAGGGGCAAGCAGTACTTC	CAWSTDRGKQYF
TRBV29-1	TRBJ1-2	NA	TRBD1	TGCAGCGCAGGGGGACAGGGTCCGTCGGGCTATGGCTACACCTTC	CSAGGQGPSGYGYTF
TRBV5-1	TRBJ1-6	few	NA	TGCGCCAGCAGCTTGGAAAGAGGAGGGTCACCCCTCCACTTT	CASSLERGGSPLHF
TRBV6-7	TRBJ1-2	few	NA	TGTGCCAGCACTCCCTTGGTGCGGGGGGCCCATGGCTACACCTTC	CASTPLVRGAHGYTF
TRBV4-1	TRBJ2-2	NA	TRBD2	TGCGCCAGCAGCCGGGGACTAGCGGGAGGTAACGGGGAGCTGTTTTTT	CASSRGLAGGNGELFF
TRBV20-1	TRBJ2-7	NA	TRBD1	TGCAGTGCCTCACAGGGGTACGAGCAGTACTTC	CSASQGYEQYF
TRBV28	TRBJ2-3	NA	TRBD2	TGTGCCAGCAGTTTTGAACTAGCGGGCACAGATACGCAGTATTTT	CASSFELAGTDTQYF
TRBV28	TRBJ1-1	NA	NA	TGTGCCAGCAGTCCCGCCGACAGACGGAAAACTGAAGCTTTCTTT	CASSPADRRKTEAFF
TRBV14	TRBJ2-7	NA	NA	TGTGCCAGCAGCCCGGCCGGCGGAGGGTACGAGCAGTACTTC	CASSPAGGGYEQYF
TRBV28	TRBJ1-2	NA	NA	TGTGCCAGCAGTTCCCCTCGGGGAGAATACAACTATGGCTACACCTTC	CASSSPRGEYNYGYTF
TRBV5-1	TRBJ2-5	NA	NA	TGCGCCAGCAGCTTGGGTGGGACTCAAGAGACCCAGTACTTC	CASSLGGTQETQYF
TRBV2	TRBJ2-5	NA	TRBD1	TGTGCCAGCACGAAACAGGGGGCAGGAGAGACCCAGTACTTC	CASTKQGAGETQYF
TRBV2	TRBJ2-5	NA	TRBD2	TGTGCCAGCAGTCTCGGGGGGGGCGGGCGAGAGACCCAGTACTTC	CASSLGGGGRETQYF
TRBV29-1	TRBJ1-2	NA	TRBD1	TGCAGCGTTGATCCTGGGACAGGCGCCTTTCCCTATGGCTACACCTTC	CSVDPGTGAFPYGYTF
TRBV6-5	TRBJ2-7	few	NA	TGTGCCAGCAGACGCGACAGGGAGCGGGACGAGCAGTACTTC	CASRRDRERDEQYF
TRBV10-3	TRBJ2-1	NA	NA	TGTGCCATCAGTGATGGGGGGAGCTCCTACAATGAGCAGTTCTTC	CAISDGGSSYNEQFF
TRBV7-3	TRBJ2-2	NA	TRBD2	TGTGCCAGCAGCTCTCGACTAGCGGGAGTCGGCACCGGGGAGCTGTTTTTT	CASSSRLAGVGTGELFF
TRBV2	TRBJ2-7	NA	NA	TGTGCCAGCAGTCTGGGACAAAGGGGGGAGCAGTACTTC	CASSLGQRGEQYF
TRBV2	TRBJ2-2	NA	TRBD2	TGTGCCAGCAGTGAAAGTTGGCGGGGGGGTAACACCGGGGAGCTGTTTTTT	CASSESWRGGNTGELFF
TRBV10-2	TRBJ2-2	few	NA	TGCGCCAGCTCCGACTTTTCTCGGAGGCCGAACACCGGGGAGCTGTTTTTT	CASSDFSRRPNTGELFF
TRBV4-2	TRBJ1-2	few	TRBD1	TGTGCCAGCAGCCAATTCAGGGGACAGGACGGCTACACCTTC	CASSQFRGQDGYTF
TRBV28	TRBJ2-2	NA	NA	TGTGCCAGCCGCCGGCAAGGAGGTAACACCGGGGAGCTGTTTTTT	CASRRQGGNTGELFF
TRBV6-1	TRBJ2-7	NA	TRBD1	TGTGCCAGCCTCAGGGGGCGAGAGCAGTACTTC	CASLRGREQYF
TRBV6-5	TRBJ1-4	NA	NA	TGTGCCAGCAGTGCCCGCGGACAAGTCTATTTT	CASSARGQVYF
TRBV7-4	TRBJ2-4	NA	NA	TGTGCCAGCAGGCGACGGACTGATTTAGCCAAAAACATTCAGTACTTC	CASRRRTDLAKNIQYF
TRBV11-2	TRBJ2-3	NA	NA	TGTGCCAGCAGCTTAGATCCACTAGCCAGAGATACGCAGTATTTT	CASSLDPLARDTQYF
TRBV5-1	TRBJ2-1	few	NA	TGCGCCAGCAGCCCCGGACTGGAGCAGTTCTTC	CASSPGLEQFF
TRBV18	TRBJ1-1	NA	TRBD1	TGTGCCAGCTCATTGGGACAGGCGAACACTGAAGCTTTCTTT	CASSLGQANTEAFF
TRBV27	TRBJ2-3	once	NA	TGTGCCAGCAGTTTATGGGGAGAAACAGATACGCAGTATTTT	CASSLWGETDTQYF
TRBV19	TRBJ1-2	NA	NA	TGTGCCGCCAGGGGAGACTATGGCTACACCTTC	CAARGDYGYTF
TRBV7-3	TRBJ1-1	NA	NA	TGTGCCAGCAGCTTACACCTGGTCGGGGACACTGAAGCTTTCTTT	CASSLHLVGDTEAFF
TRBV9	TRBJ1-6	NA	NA	TGTGCCAGCAGCGCCCCGGGGGGTGTCGGTTCACCCCTCCACTTT	CASSAPGGVGSPLHF
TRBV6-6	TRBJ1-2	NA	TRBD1	TGTGCCAGCAGGCAACCGACAGGGGGCTGGGGCTACACCTTC	CASRQPTGGWGYTF
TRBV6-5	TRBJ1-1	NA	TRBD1	TGTGCCAGCAGTAACCACAGGGGAGAGAACACTGAAGCTTTCTTT	CASSNHRGENTEAFF
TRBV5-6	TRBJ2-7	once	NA	TGTGCCAGCAGCTCGCAGGGTGAGCCCTCCTACGAGCAGTACTTC	CASSSQGEPSYEQYF
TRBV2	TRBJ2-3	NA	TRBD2	TGTGCCAGCAGTGTAAATAGCGGGAGAACTCTGGATACGCAGTATTTT	CASSVNSGRTLDTQYF
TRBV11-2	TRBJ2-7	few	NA	TGTGCCAGCAGCTTAGACCGACTAGGGTACGAGCAGTACTTC	CASSLDRLGYEQYF
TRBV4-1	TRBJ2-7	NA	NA	TGCGCCAGCAGCCAATTTCAGGGCTCCTACGAGCAGTACTTC	CASSQFQGSYEQYF
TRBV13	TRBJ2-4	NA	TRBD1	TGTGCCAGCAGCTCTGCTGGGACAGGGCGACAAAACATTCAGTACTTC	CASSSAGTGRQNIQYF
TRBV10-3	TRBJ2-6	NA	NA	TGTGCCATCAGCCCCACGGCTGGGGCCAACGTCCTGACTTTC	CAISPTAGANVLTF
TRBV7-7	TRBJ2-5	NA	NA	TGTGCTAGCAGCTTGGGACTTGGGGGGCAAGAGACCCAGTACTTC	CASSLGLGGQETQYF
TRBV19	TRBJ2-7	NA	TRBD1	TGTGCCAGTAGTCCCAGGACAGGGGCTCGGGAGCAGTACTTC	CASSPRTGAREQYF
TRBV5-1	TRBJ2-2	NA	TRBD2	TGCGCCAGCAGCTCTAGGACTAGCGGGAGGTCCGGGGAGCTGTTTTTT	CASSSRTSGRSGELFF